The source of this T cell receptor beta chain is a study of radiotherapy plus CTLA-4 blockade in lung cancer (dated by TCRdb to between 2018 and 2020). Regarding the study in general: Objective responses were observed in 18% of enrolled patients, and disease control was achieved in 25% to 35%.

The germline ends are 16 bases apart after V is trimmed by 6 bases and J by 1 base. From the germline V gene, CDR1 is SNHLY and CDR2 is FYNNEI. The CDR3, from cysteine to phenylalanine, totals 15 residues. Just the 45-base CDR3 DNA is kept, in frame starting at base 1. Study-wide findings and limitations: TCR clones derived from tumors expanded in peripheral blood after treatment with radiotherapy and ipilimumab. The strongest predictors of response were reported to be early dynamic shifts in blood T cell clones along with a rise in serum interferon-beta following radiation.

Library preparation employed the immunoSEQ multiplex PCR assay. TCRdb provides this immuneACCESS table in a form limited to in-frame rearrangements. Some clones are lacking; in checked studies, under half of them reflect an unresolved V gene, and why the rest are absent is not known. This sample has some 73,000 clones in its table, and 74% of those were observed once. 9.5% to 10% of the sample rests with the top ten. The study tested focal radiation therapy combined with CTLA-4 blockade (ipilimumab) in patients with chemo-refractory metastatic non-small-cell lung cancer. As regards this clone: There is no known antigen for this receptor. No base quality values were provided; no much bigger clone lies one nucleotide off.

The chain employs TRBV2 and TRBJ2-7; TRBD1 is a possible D gene, resting on 6 matching bases. Sequenced material: peripheral blood, taken from a patient treated with radiotherapy plus ipilimumab. This receptor was obtained from a human donor with non-small cell lung cancer whose response to radiotherapy plus ipilimumab could not be evaluated. The CDR3 sequence is CASSPTSQGSYEQYF. The DNA sequence is given as TGTGCCAGCAGCCCCACCTCACAGGGTTCCTACGAGCAGTACTTC.